This T cell receptor beta chain stems from a study of cytomegalovirus exposure and HLA in healthy donors. The study's findings and limits: The CMV antigen specificity of a few CMV-associated chains was confirmed through in vitro analysis. The classifier was said to identify cytomegalovirus status with high specificity and sensitivity. For most TCR beta V segments, an earlier analysis put the productive rate at about 87% or about 30% of the time.

The PCR made use of 60 Vbeta and 13 Jbeta primers. The protocol was immunoSEQ multiplex PCR, while the TCRdb copy is restricted to in-frame clones and leaves out a portion. The sample has more than 85,000 clones; 9.4% are singletons. All donors participated as healthy donors of bone marrow. CDR3 length equals 15 residues. Trimming took off 4 bases at V and 6 bases at J, with 18 bases between the two ends. Per germline, CDR1 LGHNT and CDR2 FRNRAP. This clone came up many times. Its target is not known. Input material: PBMCs. The chain combines TRBV12-5 with TRBJ1-1, with D uncertain. The receptor comes from a man aged 45 to 65 in good health and CMV-seropositive. The CDR3 loop is CASGWTDGSFAEAFF. CDR3 in DNA: TGTGCTAGTGGTTGGACGGATGGGAGTTTCGCTGAAGCTTTCTTT.